Below, 4 T cell receptor beta chains from the same sample are listed, as sequenced in a study of blood T cells in healthy people across ages. Primed by a sample-barcoded 5' primer and a J-beta primer mix, a second PCR proceeded for about 6 to 12 cycles. MiXCR, applied by TCRdb to the 5' RACE reads, yields one record per CDR3 protein. The top ten hold about 7.7% of the sample, which has roughly 1,700,000 distinct CDR3 sequences, roughly 28% seen once. Sequenced input: blood. These receptor sequences come from a woman between 25 and 40 years old in good health.

V and J are TRBV7-9 and TRBJ1-1; 10 bases are shared with TRBD1. V was clipped by 5 bases and J by 4 bases; unmatched bases: 4. Germline CDR1 is SEHNR and CDR2 is FQNEAQ (reference sequence). The CDR3 has 14 amino acids. The DNA of the CDR3 is TGTGCCAGCAGCACGGACAGGGGGGGCACTGAAGCTTTCTTT. This encodes CASSTDRGGTEAFF.

This clonotype was counted a few times. This chain uses TRBV5-1 with TRBJ2-5; D perhaps matches TRBD2 (6 bases). CDR3 length: 18 amino acids. The V end lost 1 base, the J end lost 4 bases, and 23 bases lay between the germline ends. Germline CDR1 SGHRS, CDR2 YFSETQ. Written as DNA, the CDR3 is TGCGCCAGCAGCTTGTTGAATGGCTTCGGGGGTGACGGAGAGACCCAGTACTTC. Amino acid sequence: CASSLLNGFGGDGETQYF.

Worth noting for this clonotype: A much larger clone differs by one base, so this may be a read error. The chain is built from TRBV4-1 and TRBJ2-7, with D unclear. Germline V CDR1 and CDR2: MGHRA, YSYEKL. V was shortened by 4 bases and J by 6 bases, with 13 bases between the two germline ends. This CDR3 region has 13 residues. The CDR3 coding sequence is TGCGCCAGCAGCCGAGTAGGGCAGAGCGAGCAGTACTTC. Its translation: CASSRVGQSEQYF.

This clonotype was seen a handful of times. The chain combines TRBV7-9 with TRBJ2-7; D is ambiguous. The CDR3 is 12 residues long. In germline, CDR1 is SEHNR, CDR2 FQNEAQ (reference sequence). Trimming cost V 5 bases and J 6 bases, with 11 bases left between them. CDR3: CASSHASGEQYF. The DNA for the CDR3 is TGTGCCAGCAGCCATGCTTCGGGCGAGCAGTACTTC. Drawing the rest from reference TRBV7-9 and TRBJ2-7, the complete variable domain is DTGVSQNPRHKITKRGQNVTFRCDPISEHNRLYWYRQTLGQGPEFLTYFQNEAQLEKSRLLSDRFSAERPKGSFSTLEIQRTEQGDSAMYLCASSHASGEQYFGPGTRLTVT.